These 10 T cell receptor beta chains share one sample of origin, sequenced in a study of T cell changes during pregnancy in multiple sclerosis. Clones were read by immunoSEQ multiplex PCR, and TCRdb kept only the in-frame ones, dropping some. The table lists some 40,000 clones, roughly 93% of them singletons, with 0.35% to 0.5% in the top ten. The input for sequencing was CD4+ T cells from peripheral blood mononuclear cells, taken in the first trimester of pregnancy. Source of these receptors: a female donor with multiple sclerosis, enrolled in a pregnancy study.

The chain has TRBV19 and TRBJ1-5, with D perhaps TRBD1 (5 bases). The CDR3 has 16 residues. Trimming removed 5 bases from V and 1 base from J, with 15 bases in between. Germline CDR1 LNHDA, CDR2 SQIVND (reference sequence). The CDR3 DNA is TGTGCCAGTAGTTCAGGGAATTTCATAAGCAATCAGCCCCAGCATTTT. Its translation: CASSSGNFISNQPQHF. Filled out from reference TRBV19 and TRBJ1-5, the complete variable domain reads DGGITQSPKYLFRKEGQNVTLSCEQNLNHDAMYWYRQDPGQGLRLIYYSQIVNDFQKGDIAEGYSVSREKKESFPLTVTSAQKNPTAFYLCASSSGNFISNQPQHFGDGTRLSIL.

This clone was seen a single time. V gene TRBV7-2 combines with J gene TRBJ1-5; 9 positions agree with TRBD1. The CDR3 length is 15 residues. Trimming took 4 bases from V and 7 from J; bases not matched to a gene: 8. Per germline, CDR1 SGHTA and CDR2 FQGNSA. This chain's CDR3 is CASSSNRGLVQPQHF. In DNA form, the CDR3 reads TGTGCCAGCAGCTCCAACAGGGGGCTCGTGCAGCCCCAGCATTTT.

V gene TRBV29-1 combines with J gene TRBJ1-1; possibly TRBD1 for D (6 bases). V gave up 7 bases and J gave up 0 bases, with 12 bases separating them. CDR3 length: 13 residues. CDR1 and CDR2 from the germline V gene are SQVTM and ANQGSEA. The CDR3 DNA reads TGCAGCGGAGAAACAGGGATGAACACTGAAGCTTTCTTT. This codes for CSGETGMNTEAFF. Variable domain in full (rest from reference TRBV29-1 and TRBJ1-1): SAVISQKPSRDICQRGTSLTIQCQVDSQVTMMFWYRQQPGQSLTLIATANQGSEATYESGFVIDKFPISRPNLTFSTLTVSNMSPEDSSIYLCSGETGMNTEAFFGQGTRLTVV.

The rearrangement links TRBV10-2 to TRBJ2-7; 7 bases match TRBD2. CDR3 length equals 12 residues. Unmatched junction bases numbered 9, after V lost 11 bases and J lost 5 bases. Germline V gives CDR1 WSHSY, CDR2 SAAADI. The CDR3 sequence is CAGAPGRDEQYF. In nucleotides, the CDR3 is TGCGCCGGAGCTCCAGGGAGGGACGAGCAGTACTTC.

V is TRBV19 and J is TRBJ2-2; a weak D match, TRBD2 (7 bases). Germline loops: CDR1 LNHDA, CDR2 SQIVND (reference sequence). The length of the CDR3 is 15 residues. Deletions cut 6 bases from V and 7 bases from J, with 18 bases between. This CDR3 reads CASSSLGGHNGELFF. CDR3 DNA: TGTGCCAGTAGCTCCCTGGGGGGGCATAACGGGGAGCTGTTTTTT.

A single count supports this clone. This chain links TRBV27 with TRBJ2-1; D is possibly TRBD2 (5 bases). V was trimmed by 4 bases and J by 5 bases, leaving 15 bases between them. Per germline, CDR1 MNHEY and CDR2 SMNVEV (reference sequence). The CDR3 is made up of 15 amino acids. The CDR3 sequence: CASSSFYGMNNEQFF. For the CDR3, the DNA is TGTGCCAGCAGTTCCTTCTACGGGATGAACAATGAGCAGTTCTTC.

The V call is TRBV5-1, the J call TRBJ2-7; TRBD1 matches 9 bases. V dropped 4 bases and J dropped 3; count of bases not matched to a gene: 14. Germline V lookup: CDR1 SGHRS, CDR2 YFSETQ. The CDR3 sequence is 17 residues long. The CDR3 sequence: CASSPGPTGGAFYEQYF. The CDR3 DNA reads TGCGCCAGCAGCCCGGGGCCTACAGGGGGCGCTTTCTACGAGCAGTACTTC.

This chain uses TRBV4-2 with TRBJ2-7; 7 nucleotides line up with TRBD2. The V gene end was trimmed by 0 bases and the J gene end by 2 bases; junction bases not matched to a gene: 16. The CDR3 has 19 amino acids. Per germline, CDR1 LGHNA and CDR2 YNFKEQ. The CDR3 loop reads CASSQDEGRATLFTYEQYF. The CDR3 nucleotides read TGTGCCAGCAGCCAAGATGAGGGGAGGGCGACCTTATTCACCTACGAGCAGTACTTC.

The chain uses TRBV19 and TRBJ1-2; the D gene is possibly TRBD1 (6 bases). Germline V gene lookup returns CDR1 LNHDA and CDR2 SQIVND (reference sequence). This CDR3 contains 15 residues. The ends were cut back, 6 bases at V and 1 base at J, with 15 bases in the middle. This CDR3 is CASRGQPTVNYGYTF. CDR3 coding DNA: TGTGCCAGTAGAGGACAGCCGACCGTTAACTATGGCTACACCTTC.

The V gene is TRBV5-1, the J gene TRBJ2-4; D gene unclear. The CDR3 covers 15 residues. V was trimmed by 0 bases and J by 0 bases, leaving 7 bases between them. In germline, CDR1 is SGHRS, CDR2 YFSETQ. The CDR3 reads CASSLGAIAKNIQYF. As DNA, the CDR3 is TGCGCCAGCAGCTTGGGGGCTATAGCCAAAAACATTCAGTACTTC.